This passage covers 20 T cell receptor beta chains from one sample sequenced in a study of stem cell transplantation in POMP-related autoinflammatory disease. Sequencing was performed with immunoSEQ multiplex PCR; in TCRdb, only in-frame clones are kept and a portion is missing. The sample has some 9,400 clones; 75% to 85% are singletons. This specimen consisted of CD4+ T cells from PBMCs, obtained after stem cell transplantation. These receptor sequences come from a human patient with POMP-related autoinflammation and immune dysregulation (PRAID). Part of the T cells may come from the graft donor.

The chain couples TRBV7-3 to TRBJ2-1; 14 nucleotides agree with TRBD2. V was clipped by 2 bases and J by 8 bases; unmatched bases: 11. The length of the CDR3 is 18 residues. Germline V gene sequence: CDR1 SGHTA, CDR2 FQGTGA. The CDR3 reads CASSLLPSTSGRVHEQFF. The CDR3 nucleotides are TGTGCCAGCAGCTTACTCCCCTCGACTAGCGGGAGGGTGCATGAGCAGTTCTTC. Looking up the rest from reference TRBV7-3 and TRBJ2-1 gives the full variable domain: GAGVSQTPSNKVTEKGKYVELRCDPISGHTALYWYRQSLGQGPEFLIYFQGTGAADDSGLPNDRFFAVRPEGSVSTLKIQRTERGDSAVYLCASSLLPSTSGRVHEQFFGPGTRLTVL.

The gene calls are TRBV28 and TRBJ2-7; 13 bases line up with TRBD2. Per germline, CDR1 MDHEN and CDR2 SYDVKM. V trimming: 6 bases; J trimming: 7 bases; junction bases outside the gene matches: 6. CDR3 length equals 14 residues. This chain's CDR3 is CASRPGLAGREQYF. The CDR3 nucleotides read TGTGCCAGCAGACCGGGACTAGCGGGAAGGGAGCAGTACTTC.

The J gene is TRBJ2-7, the V gene TRBV6-1; 13 bases agree with TRBD2. Germline-derived CDR1 and CDR2 are MNHNS and SASEGT. V was clipped by 2 bases and J by 5 bases; unmatched bases: 15. This CDR3 is built from 19 residues. CDR3 sequence (DNA): TGTGCCAGCAGTGAAATTTTGGGACTAGCGGGACTAGCTGTCCACGAGCAGTACTTC. As protein: CASSEILGLAGLAVHEQYF.

The chain employs TRBV9 and TRBJ2-1; 9 bases align to TRBD1. Germline loops: CDR1 SGDLS, CDR2 YYNGEE. The CDR3 loop spans 17 amino acids. The V gene end was trimmed by 0 bases and the J gene end by 4 bases; junction bases not matched to a gene: 8. CDR3 region: CASSVVGGQGRYNEQFF. Written as DNA, the CDR3 is TGTGCCAGCAGCGTAGTAGGGGGACAGGGTCGGTACAATGAGCAGTTCTTC.

This chain links TRBV12-5 with TRBJ1-1; the D is unclear. The CDR3 has 15 residues. Germline V gene lookup returns CDR1 LGHNT and CDR2 FRNRAP. Trimming removed 0 bases at V and 5 bases at J, with 13 bases between. As DNA, the CDR3 is TGTGCTAGTGGTTTGGTACGGGCGCTTGGAACTGAAGCTTTCTTT. Translated: CASGLVRALGTEAFF.

For the CDR3, the DNA is TGTGCCATCAGTGAGTCGAATAGCGGGCTCAAAGAGACCCAGTACTTC. This codes for CAISESNSGLKETQYF. The V and J genes are TRBV10-3 and TRBJ2-5; 7 bases align to TRBD2. The CDR3 runs 16 residues. Germline-derived CDR1 and CDR2 are ENHRY and SYGVKD. The ends lost 0 bases at V and 3 bases at J; junction bases unmatched: 7.

This clone was counted once. This chain joins TRBV19 and TRBJ1-2; tentatively, D is TRBD1 (6 bases). Germline CDR1 reads LNHDA; CDR2 reads SQIVND (reference sequence). Trimming took 7 bases from V and 4 from J, leaving 16 bases between them. The CDR3 extends over 14 amino acids. CDR3 residues: CASTDRTLGYGYTF. The CDR3, as DNA: TGTGCCAGTACCGACAGGACCCTAGGCTATGGCTACACCTTC. The full variable domain, its missing parts supplied by reference TRBV19 and TRBJ1-2, is DGGITQSPKYLFRKEGQNVTLSCEQNLNHDAMYWYRQDPGQGLRLIYYSQIVNDFQKGDIAEGYSVSREKKESFPLTVTSAQKNPTAFYLCASTDRTLGYGYTFGSGTRLTVV.

The chain recombines TRBV19 with TRBJ2-1; TRBD1 agrees at 10 bases. Germline V gene data show CDR1 as LNHDA and CDR2 as SQIVND (reference sequence). The CDR3 has 15 amino acids. V shed 4 bases, J shed 6 bases, and the junction held 6 bases outside the gene matches. DNA of the CDR3: TGTGCCAGTAGTACCCCGGGACAGGGGACCAATGAGCAGTTCTTC. It encodes CASSTPGQGTNEQFF.

This clone is medium-sized (0.01 to 0.1%) by share. This chain connects TRBV6-1 to TRBJ1-3; D is perhaps TRBD1 (5 bases). The CDR3 covers 16 residues. Trimming left V 2 bases short and J 2 bases short, with 13 bases between. Germline V lookup: CDR1 MNHNS, CDR2 SASEGT. CDR3 DNA sequence: TGTGCCAGCAGTGAAAGGACCCAGGGTGCTGGAAACACCATATATTTT. Its protein is CASSERTQGAGNTIYF.

The V call is TRBV29-1, the J call TRBJ2-7; 9 bases fit TRBD2. This CDR3 has 13 amino acids. V was clipped by 5 bases and J by 4 bases; unmatched bases: 6. The germline gives CDR1 SQVTM, CDR2 ANQGSEA. Here the CDR3 reads CSVSPSGIYEQYF. The CDR3 DNA sequence: TGCAGCGTTTCGCCTAGCGGGATATACGAGCAGTACTTC.

In this sample, this clone turned up a few times. V gene TRBV7-2 combines with J gene TRBJ1-3; D call uncertain. Germline CDR1 is SGHTA and CDR2 is FQGNSA. The V gene lost 4 bases and the J gene lost 3 bases, with 16 bases spanning the gap. The CDR3 is 16 residues long. DNA of the CDR3: TGTGCCAGCAGCTCTCACAGCGGCGGAGGTGGAAACACCATATATTTT. Translating it yields CASSSHSGGGGNTIYF.

V usage is TRBV28 and J usage is TRBJ2-1, with TRBD1 as a possible D gene (5 bases). The CDR3 contains 16 residues. The germline V gene encodes CDR1 MDHEN and CDR2 SYDVKM. Between the trimmed V and J ends, which lost 6 bases and 2 bases, there was a span of 17 bases. CDR3 region: CASSFPLGAPYNEQFF. CDR3 DNA sequence: TGTGCCAGCAGCTTCCCCCTAGGGGCCCCCTACAATGAGCAGTTCTTC.

This clone came up a few times. This chain links TRBV10-3 with TRBJ2-7; weak D call: TRBD2 (5 bases). CDR3 size: 14 residues. Germline V gene sequence: CDR1 ENHRY, CDR2 SYGVKD. The ends were cut back, 6 bases at V and 1 base at J, with 13 bases in the middle. The CDR3 is CAIRDLAVSYEQYF. CDR3 DNA sequence: TGTGCCATCAGGGACTTAGCAGTTTCCTACGAGCAGTACTTC.

This chain connects TRBV7-2 to TRBJ1-1; a possible D gene is TRBD1 (5 bases). Per the germline V gene, CDR1 is SGHTA and CDR2 is FQGNSA. The V and J ends lost 2 bases and 1 base respectively, with 8 bases between them. CDR3 length: 14 amino acids. CDR3 nucleotides: TGTGCCAGCAGCTTAAGTGGGGGGAACACTGAAGCTTTCTTT. Its translation is CASSLSGGNTEAFF.

Here the CDR3 reads CASGRTSGTDTQYF. The CDR3 DNA sequence: TGTGCTAGTGGAAGGACTAGCGGCACAGATACGCAGTATTTT. The V gene is TRBV12-5, the J gene TRBJ2-3; TRBD2 agrees at 9 bases. The V segment lost 6 bases and the J segment 1 base; nucleotides outside the gene matches: 2. Germline-derived CDR1 and CDR2 are LGHNT and FRNRAP. The CDR3 extends over 14 amino acids.

The V and J genes are TRBV30 and TRBJ2-2; TRBD2 matches at 7 bases. The CDR3 has 14 amino acids. Germline values: CDR1 GTSNPN, CDR2 SVGIG (reference sequence). With 4 bases clipped from V and 2 bases from J, the junction kept 4 bases outside the gene matches. CDR3 bases: TGTGCCTGGACTAGCGGTTACAACACCGGGGAGCTGTTTTTT. Translation gives CAWTSGYNTGELFF.

V and J are TRBV30 and TRBJ2-5; maybe TRBD1 (6 bases). Trimming shortened V by 3 bases and J by 4 bases, and 15 bases separated the two germline ends. The CDR3 covers 14 residues. Germline lookup yields CDR1 GTSNPN and CDR2 SVGIG (reference sequence). The CDR3 coding sequence is TGTGCCTGGAGCAGGTTATCAGGGGTAGAGACCCAGTACTTC. Translating gives CAWSRLSGVETQYF. Looking up the rest from reference TRBV30 and TRBJ2-5 gives the full variable domain: SQTIHQWPATLVQPVGSPLSLECTVEGTSNPNLYWYRQAAGRGLQLLFYSVGIGQISSEVPQNLSASRPQDRQFILSSKKLLLSDSGFYLCAWSRLSGVETQYFGPGTRLLVL.

This sequence joins TRBV18 and TRBJ2-1, with 8 bases fitting TRBD2. CDR1 is KGHSH and CDR2 is LQKENI in the germline V gene. This CDR3 has 11 residues. Trimming took 4 bases from V and 10 from J; bases not matched to a gene: 0. CDR3 region: CASSLAGEQFF. DNA of the CDR3: TGTGCCAGCTCACTAGCGGGGGAGCAGTTCTTC.

The rearrangement joins TRBV27 to TRBJ1-2, with D possibly matching TRBD1 (5 bases). In germline, CDR1 is MNHEY, CDR2 SMNVEV (reference sequence). Between the trimmed V and J ends, which lost 2 bases and 6 bases, there was a span of 7 bases. The CDR3 consists of 12 residues. This chain's CDR3 is CASSLAGHGYTF. The CDR3 DNA follows: TGTGCCAGCAGTTTAGCGGGGCATGGCTACACCTTC.

The rearrangement joins TRBV5-5 to TRBJ1-6; D remains unclear. The germline gives CDR1 SGHKS, CDR2 YYEKEE (reference sequence). Trimming cost V 0 bases and J 8 bases, with 9 bases left between them. The CDR3 has 14 residues. The CDR3 is CASSLGADHSPLHF. CDR3 nucleotide sequence: TGTGCCAGCAGCTTGGGGGCTGACCATTCACCCCTCCACTTT.